This is a list of T cell receptor beta chains from one sample in a study of blood T cell repertoires in COVID-19. Here immunoSEQ multiplex PCR was the method, and the copy in TCRdb shows in-frame clones only, minus some. There are approximately 220,000 clones in the sample; 80% to 90% occur only once, and about 4% lies in the top ten. Sequencing used PBMCs or T cells enriched from blood (not recorded which). Receptors were obtained from a woman aged 35 to 49 with acute COVID-19. CDR3s leave out the opening cysteine and the closing phenylalanine or tryptophan.

len: 12; j_gene: TRBJ1-1; v_gene: TRBV19; CDR3aa: ASSIRYQNTEAF
len: 13; j_gene: TRBJ2-1; v_gene: TRBV5-1; CDR3aa: ASSFKVTSYNEQF
len: 13; j_gene: TRBJ1-4; v_gene: TRBV27; CDR3aa: ASRDWGQGNEKLF
len: 17; j_gene: TRBJ1-5; v_gene: TRBV19; CDR3aa: ASSTPSGTGLFGNQPQH
len: 11; j_gene: TRBJ1-4; v_gene: TRBV9; CDR3aa: ASSHGSGEKLF
len: 14; j_gene: TRBJ1-1; v_gene: TRBV7-3; CDR3aa: ASSLTGATRNTEAF
len: 14; j_gene: TRBJ2-1; v_gene: TRBV19; CDR3aa: ASSGGSGDSYNEQF
len: 13; j_gene: TRBJ1-1; v_gene: TRBV7-9; CDR3aa: ASSRIQLMNTEAF
len: 14; j_gene: TRBJ2-5; v_gene: TRBV11-2; CDR3aa: ASSLDGGARRETQY
len: 14; j_gene: TRBJ2-3; v_gene: TRBV5-4; CDR3aa: ASSSGGGASPDTQY
len: 13; j_gene: TRBJ1-5; v_gene: TRBV6-2/TRBV6-3; CDR3aa: ASSGLDIRNQPQH
len: 15; j_gene: TRBJ1-5; v_gene: TRBV27; CDR3aa: ASSSAGRVGSNQPQH
len: 9; j_gene: TRBJ2-1; v_gene: TRBV20-1; CDR3aa: SASPSNEQF
len: 14; j_gene: TRBJ2-7; v_gene: TRBV6-2/TRBV6-3; CDR3aa: ASSYPERGREREQY
len: 10; j_gene: TRBJ1-5; v_gene: TRBV19; CDR3aa: ASSPLNQPQH